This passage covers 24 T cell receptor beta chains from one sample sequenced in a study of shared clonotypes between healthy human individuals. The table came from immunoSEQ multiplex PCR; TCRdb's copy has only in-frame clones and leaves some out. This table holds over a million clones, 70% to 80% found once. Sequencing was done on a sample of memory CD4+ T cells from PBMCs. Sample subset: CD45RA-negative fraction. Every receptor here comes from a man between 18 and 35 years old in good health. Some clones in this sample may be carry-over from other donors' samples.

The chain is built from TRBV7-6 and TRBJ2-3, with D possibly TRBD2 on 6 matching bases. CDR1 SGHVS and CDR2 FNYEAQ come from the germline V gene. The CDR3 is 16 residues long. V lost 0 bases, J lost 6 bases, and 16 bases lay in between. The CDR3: CASSLATRLGSDTQYF. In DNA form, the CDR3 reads TGTGCCAGCAGCTTAGCGACTAGATTGGGCTCTGATACGCAGTATTTT.

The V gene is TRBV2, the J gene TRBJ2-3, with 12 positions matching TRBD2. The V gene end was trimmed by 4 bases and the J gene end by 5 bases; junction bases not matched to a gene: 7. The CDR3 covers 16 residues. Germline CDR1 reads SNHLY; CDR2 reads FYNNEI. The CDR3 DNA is TGTGCCAGCAGTGCCATACTAGCGGGAGGAGGAGATACGCAGTATTTT. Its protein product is CASSAILAGGGDTQYF.

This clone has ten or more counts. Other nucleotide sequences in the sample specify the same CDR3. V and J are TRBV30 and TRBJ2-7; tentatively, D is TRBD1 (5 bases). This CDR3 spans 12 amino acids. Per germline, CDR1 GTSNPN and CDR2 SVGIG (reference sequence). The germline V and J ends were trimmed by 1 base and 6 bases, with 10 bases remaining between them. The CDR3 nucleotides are TGTGCCTGGAGTGCCCAAAGGGGCGAGCAGTACTTC. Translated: CAWSAQRGEQYF. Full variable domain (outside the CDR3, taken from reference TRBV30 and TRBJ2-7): SQTIHQWPATLVQPVGSPLSLECTVEGTSNPNLYWYRQAAGRGLQLLFYSVGIGQISSEVPQNLSASRPQDRQFILSSKKLLLSDSGFYLCAWSAQRGEQYFGPGTRLTVT.

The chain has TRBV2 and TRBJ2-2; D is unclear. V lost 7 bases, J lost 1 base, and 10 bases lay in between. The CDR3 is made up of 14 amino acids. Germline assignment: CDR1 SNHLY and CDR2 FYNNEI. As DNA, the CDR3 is TGTGCCAGCAAACCCCAAAAGAACACCGGGGAGCTGTTTTTT. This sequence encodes CASKPQKNTGELFF.

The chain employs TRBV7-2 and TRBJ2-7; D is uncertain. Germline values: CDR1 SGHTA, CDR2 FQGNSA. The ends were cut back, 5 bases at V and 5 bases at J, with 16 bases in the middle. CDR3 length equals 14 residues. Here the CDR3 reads CASSPGPRSHEQYF. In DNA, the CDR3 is TGTGCCAGCAGCCCGGGCCCGCGGTCCCACGAGCAGTACTTC.

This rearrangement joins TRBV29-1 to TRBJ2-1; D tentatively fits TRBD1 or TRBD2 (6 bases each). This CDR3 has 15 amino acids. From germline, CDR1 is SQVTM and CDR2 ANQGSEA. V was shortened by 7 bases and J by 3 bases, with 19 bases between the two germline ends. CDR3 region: CSAGGAGEIYNEQFF. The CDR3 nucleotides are TGCAGCGCCGGAGGGGCAGGGGAGATCTACAATGAGCAGTTCTTC.

CDR3 amino acids: CSAGSGYEQYF. Written as DNA, the CDR3 is TGCAGTGCTGGTAGCGGCTACGAGCAGTACTTC. This chain links TRBV20-1 with TRBJ2-7; D perhaps matches TRBD2 (6 bases). Germline CDR1 reads DFQATT; CDR2 reads SNEGSKA (reference sequence). V lost 5 bases to trimming and J lost 3 bases, with 8 bases between them. The CDR3 covers 11 residues.

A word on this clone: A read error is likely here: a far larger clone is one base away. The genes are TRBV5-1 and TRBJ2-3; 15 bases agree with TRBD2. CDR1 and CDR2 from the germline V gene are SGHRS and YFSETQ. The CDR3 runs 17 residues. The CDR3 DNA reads TGCGCCAGCAGCTTGGCCGCGGGACTAGCGGGAGGAGATGCGCAGTATTTT. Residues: CASSLAAGLAGGDAQYF.

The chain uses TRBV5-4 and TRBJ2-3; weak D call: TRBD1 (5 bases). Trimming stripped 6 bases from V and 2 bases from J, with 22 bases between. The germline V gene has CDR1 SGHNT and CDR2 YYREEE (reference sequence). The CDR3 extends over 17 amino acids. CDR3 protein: CASTPAARQRITDTQYF. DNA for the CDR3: TGTGCCAGCACCCCCGCGGCAAGACAGAGAATCACAGATACGCAGTATTTT. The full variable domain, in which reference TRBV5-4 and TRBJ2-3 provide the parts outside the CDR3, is ETGVTQSPTHLIKTRGQQVTLRCSSQSGHNTVSWYQQALGQGPQFIFQYYREEENGRGNFPPRFSGLQFPNYSSELNVNALELDDSALYLCASTPAARQRITDTQYFGPGTRLTVL.

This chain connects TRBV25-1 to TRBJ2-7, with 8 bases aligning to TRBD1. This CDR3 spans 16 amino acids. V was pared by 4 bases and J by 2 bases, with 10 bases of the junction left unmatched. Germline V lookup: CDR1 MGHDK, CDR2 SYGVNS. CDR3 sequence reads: CASSVNRGKGPYEQYF. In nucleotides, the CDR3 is TGTGCCAGCAGTGTCAACAGGGGGAAAGGACCCTACGAGCAGTACTTC.

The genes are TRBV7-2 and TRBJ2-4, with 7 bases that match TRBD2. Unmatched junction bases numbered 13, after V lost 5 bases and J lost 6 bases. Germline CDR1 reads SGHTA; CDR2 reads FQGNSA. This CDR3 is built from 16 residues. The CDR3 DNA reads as TGTGCCAGCAGCACCCTCCCTTCTTGGGGGGGAAACATTCAGTACTTC. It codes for CASSTLPSWGGNIQYF.

The CDR3 is CSVPDRVGYNEQFF. The CDR3 region has the DNA TGCAGCGTGCCTGACAGGGTAGGCTACAATGAGCAGTTCTTC. The rearrangement uses TRBV29-1 and TRBJ2-1, with TRBD1 matching over 7 bases. Per germline, CDR1 SQVTM and CDR2 ANQGSEA. Trimming removed 6 bases from V and 3 bases from J; junction bases left unmatched: 8. The length of the CDR3 is 14 residues.

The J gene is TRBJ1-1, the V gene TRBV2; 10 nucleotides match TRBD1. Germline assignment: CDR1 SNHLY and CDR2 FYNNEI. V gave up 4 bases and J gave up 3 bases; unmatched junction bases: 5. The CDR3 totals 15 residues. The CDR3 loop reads CASSVGTGVYTEAFF. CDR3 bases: TGTGCCAGCAGTGTGGGGACAGGGGTCTACACTGAAGCTTTCTTT.

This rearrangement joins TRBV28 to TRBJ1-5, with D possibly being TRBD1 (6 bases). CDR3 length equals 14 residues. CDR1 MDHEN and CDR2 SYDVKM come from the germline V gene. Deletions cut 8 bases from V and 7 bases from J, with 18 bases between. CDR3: CASYRVDPPQPQHF. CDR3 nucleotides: TGTGCCAGCTACAGGGTCGACCCCCCCCAGCCCCAGCATTTT. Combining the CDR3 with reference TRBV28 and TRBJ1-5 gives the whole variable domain DVKVTQSSRYLVKRTGEKVFLECVQDMDHENMFWYRQDPGLGLRLIYFSYDVKMKEKGDIPEGYSVSREKKERFSLILESASTNQTSMYLCASYRVDPPQPQHFGDGTRLSIL.

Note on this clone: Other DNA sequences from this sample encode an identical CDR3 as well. The CDR3 sequence is CASSLRGYGYTF. The CDR3 nucleotides are TGTGCCAGCAGTTTAAGAGGCTATGGCTACACCTTC. The chain is built from TRBV28 and TRBJ1-2; D uncertain. CDR1 is MDHEN and CDR2 is SYDVKM in the germline V gene. V lost 2 bases to trimming and J lost 4 bases, with 5 bases between them. The CDR3 runs to 12 residues.

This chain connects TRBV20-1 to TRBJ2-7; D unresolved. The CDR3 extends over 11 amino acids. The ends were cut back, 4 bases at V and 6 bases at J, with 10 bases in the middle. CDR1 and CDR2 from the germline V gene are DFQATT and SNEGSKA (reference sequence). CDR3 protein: CSAIFSREQYF. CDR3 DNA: TGCAGTGCTATCTTCTCCCGCGAGCAGTACTTC.

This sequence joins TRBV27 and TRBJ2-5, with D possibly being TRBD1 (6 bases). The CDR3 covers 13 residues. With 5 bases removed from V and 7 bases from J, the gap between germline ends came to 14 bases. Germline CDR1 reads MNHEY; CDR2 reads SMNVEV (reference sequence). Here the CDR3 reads CASSNDRTGTQYF. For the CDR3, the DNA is TGTGCCAGCAGTAATGACAGGACCGGGACCCAGTACTTC.

The CDR3 here is CASNWGNQPQHF. The CDR3 DNA sequence: TGTGCCTCCAACTGGGGCAATCAGCCCCAGCATTTT. The chain joins TRBV30 to TRBJ1-5; the D is unclear. CDR1 is GTSNPN, CDR2 SVGIG, per germline (reference sequence). There are 12 residues in the CDR3. V lost 7 bases to trimming and J lost 2 bases, with 9 bases between them.

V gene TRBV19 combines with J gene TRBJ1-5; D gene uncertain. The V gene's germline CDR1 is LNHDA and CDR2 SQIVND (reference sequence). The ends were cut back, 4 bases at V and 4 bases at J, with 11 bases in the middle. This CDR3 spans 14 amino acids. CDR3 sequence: CASSTAYGNQPQHF. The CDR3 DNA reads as TGTGCCAGTAGTACCGCCTACGGTAATCAGCCCCAGCATTTT.

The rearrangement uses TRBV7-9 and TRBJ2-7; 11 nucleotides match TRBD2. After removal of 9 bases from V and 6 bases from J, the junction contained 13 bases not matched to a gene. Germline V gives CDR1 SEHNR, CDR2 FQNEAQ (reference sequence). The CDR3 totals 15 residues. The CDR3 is CASKIAGGPSGEQYF. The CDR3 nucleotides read TGTGCCAGTAAAATAGCGGGAGGGCCGAGCGGCGAGCAGTACTTC.

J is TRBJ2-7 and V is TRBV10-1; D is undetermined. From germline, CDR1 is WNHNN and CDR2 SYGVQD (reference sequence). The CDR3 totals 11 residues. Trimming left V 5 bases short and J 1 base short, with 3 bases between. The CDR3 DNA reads TGCGCCAGCAGTTCTTCCTACGAGCAGTACTTC. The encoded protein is CASSSSYEQYF.

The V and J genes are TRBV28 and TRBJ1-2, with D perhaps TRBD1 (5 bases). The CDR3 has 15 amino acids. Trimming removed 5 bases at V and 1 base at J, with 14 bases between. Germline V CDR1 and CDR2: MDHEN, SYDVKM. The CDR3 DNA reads TGTGCCAGCAGTCCCCCCGGGGGGGTTAACTATGGCTACACCTTC. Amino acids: CASSPPGGVNYGYTF.

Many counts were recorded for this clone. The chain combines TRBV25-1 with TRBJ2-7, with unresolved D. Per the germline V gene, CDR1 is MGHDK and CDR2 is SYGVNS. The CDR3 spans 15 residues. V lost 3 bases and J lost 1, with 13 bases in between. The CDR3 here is CASSDRVLTSYEQYF. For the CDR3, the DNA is TGTGCCAGCAGTGATCGGGTACTAACGTCCTACGAGCAGTACTTC.

The CDR3 region has the DNA TGTGCCAGCAGTTCCCGACAGGCGAACACTGAAGCTTTCTTT. This encodes CASSSRQANTEAFF. The chain joins TRBV28 to TRBJ1-1, with a weak D call TRBD1 (6 bases). The germline gives CDR1 MDHEN, CDR2 SYDVKM. The CDR3 has 14 amino acids. Trimming left V 4 bases short and J 1 base short, with 10 bases between.